A single sample is the source of the 21 T cell receptor beta chains below, sequenced in a study of Graves' ophthalmopathy and Graves' hyperthyroidism. Scientists amplified the TCR beta CDR3 regions from RNA transcripts. An initial RT-PCR round employing HTBI primers preceded a second-round multiplex PCR. TCRdb recomputed calls from the multiplex PCR reads with MiXCR, one row per CDR3 protein. The sample holds around 1.1 million distinct CDR3 sequences; roughly 35% are singletons and the top ten take approximately 12%. Material: peripheral blood or thyroid tissue (not recorded which). The receptors shown here come from an adult man with Graves' hyperthyroidism.

This clonotype has only a few counts. This could be a read error, since a much larger clone is one nucleotide away. The rearrangement links TRBV24-1 to TRBJ1-6, with 8 bases lining up with TRBD1. The trim removed 4 bases at V and 11 bases at J, leaving 6 bases unmatched. CDR1 and CDR2 from the germline V gene are KGHDR and SFDVKD. The CDR3 has 14 residues. The CDR3 loop is CATSEDRAGPPLHF. The CDR3 DNA follows: TGTGCCACCAGTGAGGACAGGGCCGGTCCACCCCTCCACTTT.

This clonotype has more than one count but fewer than ten. The chain joins TRBV9 to TRBJ2-5; 8 nucleotides align to TRBD2. The CDR3 is made up of 15 amino acids. With V trimmed by 0 bases and J by 5 bases, 6 bases remained unmatched. In germline, CDR1 is SGDLS, CDR2 YYNGEE. CDR3 in DNA: TGTGCCAGCAGCGTAGCAGCGGGGGACGGGGAGACCCAGTACTTC. It codes for CASSVAAGDGETQYF.

This clonotype appeared many times. The chain is built from TRBV4-2 and TRBJ2-2, with 9 positions matching TRBD2. The junction had 4 bases not matched to a gene; V was cut back by 3 bases and J by 5 bases. The length of the CDR3 is 15 residues. Germline-derived CDR1 and CDR2 are LGHNA and YNFKEQ. The CDR3 loop reads CASSQREGGTGELFF. The CDR3 DNA sequence: TGTGCCAGCAGCCAGCGGGAGGGAGGGACCGGGGAGCTGTTTTTT.

The genes are TRBV3-1 and TRBJ2-7, with 8 bases lining up with TRBD2. The V segment lost 1 base and the J segment 7 bases; nucleotides outside the gene matches: 9. The CDR3 runs 15 residues. Germline CDR1 LGHDT, CDR2 YNNKEL (reference sequence). CDR3 residues: CASSQGTSKLNEQYF. The CDR3 DNA is TGTGCCAGCAGCCAAGGGACTAGCAAGCTGAATGAGCAGTACTTC.

Here the CDR3 DNA reads TGTGCCAGCAGTGAATCGAGGGACCATGGCTACACCTTC. Its protein is CASSESRDHGYTF. J is TRBJ1-2 and V is TRBV25-1; possibly TRBD1 for D (5 bases). CDR3 length: 13 amino acids. Looked up from germline, CDR1 is MGHDK and CDR2 is SYGVNS. The V gene lost 1 base and the J gene lost 6 bases, with 9 bases spanning the gap.

This clonotype was recorded only once. The chain is built from TRBV20-1 and TRBJ2-2; D possibly matches TRBD1 or TRBD2 (5 bases each). The CDR3 extends over 13 amino acids. V dropped 1 base and J dropped 6 bases, with 9 bases sitting between them. Germline lookup yields CDR1 DFQATT and CDR2 SNEGSKA (reference sequence). The CDR3 sequence is CSARVWDPGELFF. CDR3 in DNA: TGCAGTGCTAGAGTTTGGGACCCCGGGGAGCTGTTTTTT.

As for this clonotype: Sequence at one end of the junction differs from germline and may be a read error. V and J are TRBV5-1 and TRBJ1-1, with D unresolved. Germline CDR1 reads SGHRS; CDR2 reads YFSETQ. The CDR3 is made up of 13 amino acids. The CDR3 is CASRNRENAEAFF. In DNA form, the CDR3 reads TGCGCCAGCAGGAACCGGGAGAACGCTGAAGCTTTCTTT.

In this sample, this clonotype turned up many times. V and J are TRBV14 and TRBJ2-7; no clear D gene. This CDR3 has 13 residues. Per the germline V gene, CDR1 is SGHDN and CDR2 is FVKESK. Deletions cut 4 bases from V and 2 bases from J, with 9 bases between. DNA for the CDR3: TGTGCCAGCAGCCGGGCCGTAACCTACGAGCAGTACTTC. This encodes CASSRAVTYEQYF. The whole variable domain, remainder taken from reference TRBV14 and TRBJ2-7, is EAGVTQFPSHSVIEKGQTVTLRCDPISGHDNLYWYRRVMGKEIKFLLHFVKESKQDESGMPNNRFLAERTGGTYSTLKVQPAELEDSGVYFCASSRAVTYEQYFGPGTRLTVT.

This clonotype was observed many times. The chain has TRBV7-8 and TRBJ2-7, with TRBD2 matching over 8 bases. CDR3 length equals 17 residues. V was clipped by 5 bases and J by 2 bases; unmatched bases: 14. The germline V gene has CDR1 SGHVS and CDR2 FQNEAQ. For the CDR3, the DNA is TGTGCCAGCAGCCCTTCCCGGGGGGGAAGCAACCCCTACGAGCAGTACTTC. Its protein product is CASSPSRGGSNPYEQYF.

The V gene is TRBV5-1, the J gene TRBJ2-2; no firm D call. Deletions cut 0 bases from V and 1 base from J, with 16 bases between. This CDR3 region has 18 residues. The germline V gene encodes CDR1 SGHRS and CDR2 YFSETQ. The CDR3 protein is CASSLASRAAMNTGELFF. The CDR3 DNA follows: TGCGCCAGCAGCTTGGCCTCAAGGGCAGCTATGAACACCGGGGAGCTGTTTTTT.

On this clonotype itself: It may be a read error: a sequence one base away is much more abundant. The chain is built from TRBV7-9 and TRBJ1-1; the D is unclear. The germline gives CDR1 SEHNR, CDR2 FQNEAQ (reference sequence). The CDR3 runs 15 residues. The germline V and J ends were trimmed by 6 bases and 5 bases, with 19 bases remaining between them. CDR3 amino acids: CASSFGGAAGTEAFF. DNA for the CDR3: TGTGCCAGCAGTTTCGGAGGAGCCGCGGGGACTGAAGCTTTCTTT. Full variable domain (remainder filled in from reference TRBV7-9 and TRBJ1-1): DTGVSQNPRHKITKRGQNVTFRCDPISEHNRLYWYRQTLGQGPEFLTYFQNEAQLEKSRLLSDRFSAERPKGSFSTLEIQRTEQGDSAMYLCASSFGGAAGTEAFFGQGTRLTVV.

This chain uses TRBV12-3 or TRBV12-4 with TRBJ1-5, with 8 bases lining up with TRBD1. V dropped 4 bases and J dropped 9; count of bases not matched to a gene: 8. This CDR3 has 14 residues. Written as DNA, the CDR3 is TGTGCCAGCAGTTCCGCGGGACAGGATCGGCCCCAGCATTTT. Its protein is CASSSAGQDRPQHF.

The rearrangement links TRBV7-9 to TRBJ1-5; TRBD1 agrees at 11 bases. The CDR3 contains 15 residues. V was clipped by 4 bases and J by 4 bases; unmatched bases: 3. Germline lookup yields CDR1 SEHNR and CDR2 FQNEAQ (reference sequence). The CDR3 coding sequence is TGTGCCAGCAGCTCCGGACAGGGGGCGAATCAGCCCCAGCATTTT. This gives the protein CASSSGQGANQPQHF.

This clonotype has at least ten counts. The chain uses TRBV15 and TRBJ1-6; D gene ambiguous. CDR3 length: 15 amino acids. Deletions cut 6 bases from V and 10 bases from J, with 19 bases between. Germline lookup yields CDR1 LNHNV and CDR2 YYDKDF (reference sequence). Here the CDR3 reads CATRPPGIARSPLHF. The CDR3, as DNA: TGTGCCACCAGACCTCCGGGGATCGCTCGATCACCCCTCCACTTT.

At least ten counts were recorded for this clonotype. The CDR3, as DNA: TGTGCCAGCAGCCCCCCGACAGGCGATAATTCACCCCTCCACTTT. Translation: CASSPPTGDNSPLHF. This chain uses TRBV7-9 with TRBJ1-6; maybe TRBD1 (6 bases). The length of the CDR3 is 15 residues. Germline CDR1 reads SEHNR; CDR2 reads FQNEAQ (reference sequence). V shed 5 bases and J shed 5 bases, with 13 bases lying between them.

The gene calls are TRBV7-8 and TRBJ1-2; TRBD1 matches 7 bases. Germline CDR1 is SGHVS and CDR2 is FQNEAQ. The CDR3 has 13 residues. The trim removed 5 bases at V and 7 bases at J, leaving 7 bases unmatched. The CDR3 DNA reads TGTGCCAGCAGCCAACTGCAGGGGGGTGGCTACACCTTC. Its translation is CASSQLQGGGYTF.

A word on this clonotype: A read error may be the cause here, since a much bigger clone is one base away. The rearrangement uses TRBV2 and TRBJ2-7; D might be TRBD1 (5 bases). CDR3 length equals 11 residues. Germline V gives CDR1 SNHLY, CDR2 FYNNEI. CDR3 nucleotides: TGTGCCAGCAGTGGAGAGAAGGGGCCCTTCGTC. Its translation: CASSGEKGPFV.

CDR3 in DNA: TGTGCCAGCGGGGTCTCCAGCGGGGACCTGACCTACGAGCAGTACTTC. Translated: CASGVSSGDLTYEQYF. This chain joins TRBV6-6 and TRBJ2-7, with 7 bases that match TRBD2. Germline lookup yields CDR1 MNHNY and CDR2 SVGAGI (reference sequence). The CDR3 totals 16 residues. Unmatched junction bases numbered 15, after V lost 8 bases and J lost 2 bases.

The chain is built from TRBV7-9 and TRBJ2-5, with unresolved D. In germline, CDR1 is SEHNR, CDR2 FQNEAQ (reference sequence). With 8 bases removed from V and 9 bases from J, the gap between germline ends came to 22 bases. The CDR3 contains 14 residues. CDR3 nucleotide sequence: TGTGCCAGCGCCATCGCGTCGAGCAATCAGCCCCAGTACTTC. Amino acids: CASAIASSNQPQYF. The variable domain in full, completed from reference TRBV7-9 and TRBJ2-5, reads DTGVSQNPRHKITKRGQNVTFRCDPISEHNRLYWYRQTLGQGPEFLTYFQNEAQLEKSRLLSDRFSAERPKGSFSTLEIQRTEQGDSAMYLCASAIASSNQPQYFGPGTRLLVL.

This clonotype has a count of ten or more. V is TRBV5-8 and J is TRBJ2-6; D remains unclear. The germline V and J ends were trimmed by 3 bases and 3 bases, with 10 bases remaining between them. The CDR3 is made up of 15 amino acids. CDR1 and CDR2 (germline): SGHTS, YDEGEE. CDR3: CASSSLGFGANVLTF. CDR3 nucleotide sequence: TGTGCCAGCAGCTCCCTGGGGTTTGGGGCCAACGTCCTGACTTTC.

As for this clonotype: One end of the junction fails to match germline, which may point to a read error. This chain links TRBV7-2 with TRBJ1-1; weak D call: TRBD1 (6 bases). Germline V gene data show CDR1 as SGHTA and CDR2 as FQGNSA. The CDR3 has 15 residues. The CDR3: CASSGPGQMNTETFF. The CDR3 nucleotides are TGTGCCAGCAGCGGACCGGGACAAATGAACACTGAAACTTTCTTT.